These 6 T cell receptor beta chains came from one sample sequenced in a study of CD8+ T cells in alopecia areata. Sequencing used cDNA as its template, made by extracting RNA and reverse transcribing it. The method was immunoSEQ multiplex PCR; TCRdb's version includes in-frame clones alone and lacks a portion of them. The top ten clones hold around a sixth of a sample with tens of thousands of clones, approximately 61% of them seen once. The sequencing used CD8+ T cells sorted from blood, collected at week 0. The receptors were gathered from a human donor with alopecia areata.

The V and J genes are TRBV27 and TRBJ1-2, with 9 bases fitting TRBD1. This CDR3 contains 14 residues. J lost 8 bases, V lost 0 bases, and 4 bases had no gene match. Germline loops: CDR1 MNHEY, CDR2 SMNVEV (reference sequence). The CDR3 here is CASSLSRDRVGYTF. In DNA, the CDR3 is TGTGCCAGCAGTTTATCGAGGGACAGGGTAGGCTACACCTTC.

The chain uses TRBV6-5 and TRBJ1-1; D gene unclear. The CDR3 loop spans 16 amino acids. Trimming took off 4 bases at V and 1 base at J, with 16 bases between the two ends. Per the germline V gene, CDR1 is MNHEY and CDR2 is SVGAGI. The CDR3 loop reads CASSSKRTLGNTEAFF. The CDR3 DNA reads TGTGCCAGCAGTTCTAAGAGGACCCTCGGGAACACTGAAGCTTTCTTT.

J is TRBJ2-7 and V is TRBV4-3; a weak D match, TRBD1 (5 bases). CDR1 is LGHNA and CDR2 is YSLEER in the germline V gene. Trimming took off 0 bases at V and 0 bases at J, with 9 bases between the two ends. This CDR3 is built from 15 residues. The chain's CDR3 is CASSQDWQGSYEQYF. CDR3 DNA sequence: TGCGCCAGCAGCCAAGACTGGCAGGGCTCCTACGAGCAGTACTTC.

This chain joins TRBV7-2 and TRBJ2-7; D remains ambiguous. The germline V and J ends were trimmed by 0 bases and 4 bases, with 13 bases remaining between them. Germline loops: CDR1 SGHTA, CDR2 FQGNSA. The CDR3 has 15 residues. This chain's CDR3 is CASSLASVGLYEQYF. As DNA, the CDR3 is TGTGCCAGCAGCTTAGCGTCAGTCGGGCTTTACGAGCAGTACTTC.

The V gene is TRBV5-1, the J gene TRBJ2-7; TRBD1 is a possible D gene (6 bases). V was trimmed by 2 bases and J by 2 bases, leaving 11 bases between them. The CDR3 covers 14 residues. CDR1 is SGHRS, CDR2 YFSETQ, per germline. CDR3 protein: CASSFRTETYEQYF. The CDR3 region has the DNA TGCGCCAGCAGCTTCCGGACAGAAACCTACGAGCAGTACTTC.

There are a few counts of this clone. The V and J genes are TRBV7-8 and TRBJ1-4, with D perhaps TRBD1 (6 bases). Germline assignment: CDR1 SGHVS and CDR2 FQNEAQ. The CDR3 covers 15 residues. The V gene lost 5 bases and the J gene lost 5 bases, with 15 bases spanning the gap. As DNA, the CDR3 is TGTGCCAGCAGCCCAACAGGGCAGAGGAATGAAAAACTGTTTTTT. As protein: CASSPTGQRNEKLFF.